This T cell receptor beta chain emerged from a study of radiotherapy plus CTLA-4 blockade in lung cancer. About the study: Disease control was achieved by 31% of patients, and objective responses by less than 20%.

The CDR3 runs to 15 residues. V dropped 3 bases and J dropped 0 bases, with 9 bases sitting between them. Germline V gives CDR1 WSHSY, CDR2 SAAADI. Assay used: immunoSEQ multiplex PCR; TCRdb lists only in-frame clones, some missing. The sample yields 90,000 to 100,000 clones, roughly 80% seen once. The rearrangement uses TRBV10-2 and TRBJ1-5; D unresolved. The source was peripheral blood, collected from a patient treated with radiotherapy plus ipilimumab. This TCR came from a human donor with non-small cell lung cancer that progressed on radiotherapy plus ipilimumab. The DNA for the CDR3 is TGCGCCAGCAGTGACCGGAGCTATAGCAATCAGCCCCAGCATTTT. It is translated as CASSDRSYSNQPQHF.